What follows are 5 T cell receptor beta chains derived from one specimen sequenced in a study of spatial heterogeneity in lung cancer. Regarding time point: sample taken at primary tumor resection. In each case, whole RNA from tumor, nontumor lung or frozen PBMC was sequenced unsorted. TCRdb passed the 5' RACE reads through MiXCR, listing each CDR3 protein once. The profile shows approximately 40,000 distinct CDR3 sequences, less than 5.5% of them singletons. The sample was PBMCs, taken at surgery. These receptors were obtained from a female donor with early-stage non-small cell lung cancer.

This clonotype was counted ten times or more. The chain links TRBV20-1 to TRBJ2-7, with D unclear. This CDR3 spans 13 amino acids. Germline CDR1 is DFQATT and CDR2 is SNEGSKA (reference sequence). Trimming took off 0 bases at V and 5 bases at J, with 11 bases between the two ends. The CDR3 DNA is TGCAGTGCTAGAGATGTAAGATTTCACGAGCAGTACTTC. It codes for CSARDVRFHEQYF.

This clonotype was detected ten times or more. This rearrangement joins TRBV2 to TRBJ2-1; D not resolved. Trimming pared 6 bases from V and 8 bases from J, leaving 14 bases between. The CDR3 runs to 13 residues. CDR1 is SNHLY, CDR2 FYNNEI, per germline. The CDR3 region has the DNA TGTGCCAGCAGCAAACCCATTACGTATGAGCAGTTCTTC. It encodes CASSKPITYEQFF.

At least ten counts were recorded for this clonotype. J is TRBJ2-7 and V is TRBV6-2 or TRBV6-3; D might be TRBD2 (5 bases). The CDR3 sequence is 17 residues long. Trimming cost V 6 bases and J 0 bases, with 21 bases left between them. Germline CDR1 and CDR2: MNHEY and SVGEGT. Here the CDR3 DNA reads TGTGCCAGCAGCAGAGAGGGATTCCGAGATACCTCCTACGAGCAGTACTTC. This gives the protein CASSREGFRDTSYEQYF.

This clonotype was detected many times. The chain has TRBV5-1 and TRBJ1-4, with D unresolved. This CDR3 region has 15 residues. Germline V gives CDR1 SGHRS, CDR2 YFSETQ. With 0 bases removed from V and 5 bases from J, the gap between germline ends came to 11 bases. Written as DNA, the CDR3 is TGCGCCAGCAGCTTGGGAAGAACGCTGAATGAAAAACTGTTTTTT. Protein product: CASSLGRTLNEKLFF.

The V call is TRBV28, the J call TRBJ2-5, with a possible D match to TRBD2 (5 bases). The CDR3 length is 14 residues. Per germline, CDR1 MDHEN and CDR2 SYDVKM. Trimming took off 3 bases at V and 4 bases at J, with 12 bases between the two ends. The CDR3 bases are TGTGCCAGCAGTTTTATTGCGACTACAGAGACCCAGTACTTC. This sequence encodes CASSFIATTETQYF.